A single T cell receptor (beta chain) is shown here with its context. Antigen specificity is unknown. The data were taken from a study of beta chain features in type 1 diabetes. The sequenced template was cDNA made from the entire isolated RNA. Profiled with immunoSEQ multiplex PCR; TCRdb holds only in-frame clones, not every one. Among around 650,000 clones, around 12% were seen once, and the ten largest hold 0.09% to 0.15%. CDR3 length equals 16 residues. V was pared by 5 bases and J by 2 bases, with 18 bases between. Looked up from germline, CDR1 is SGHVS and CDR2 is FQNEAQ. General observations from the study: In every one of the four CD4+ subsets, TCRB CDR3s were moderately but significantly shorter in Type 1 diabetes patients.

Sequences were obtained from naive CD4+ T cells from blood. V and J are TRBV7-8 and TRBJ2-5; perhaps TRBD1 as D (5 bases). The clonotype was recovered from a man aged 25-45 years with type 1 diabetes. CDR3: CASSLAYGASQETQYF. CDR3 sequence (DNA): TGTGCCAGCAGCCTCGCTTATGGGGCCTCGCAAGAGACCCAGTACTTC. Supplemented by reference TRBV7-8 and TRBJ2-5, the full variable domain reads GAGVSQSPRYKVAKRGQDVALRCDPISGHVSLFWYQQALGQGPEFLTYFQNEAQLDKSGLPSDRFFAERPEGSVSTLKIQRTQQEDSAVYLCASSLAYGASQETQYFGPGTRLLVL.